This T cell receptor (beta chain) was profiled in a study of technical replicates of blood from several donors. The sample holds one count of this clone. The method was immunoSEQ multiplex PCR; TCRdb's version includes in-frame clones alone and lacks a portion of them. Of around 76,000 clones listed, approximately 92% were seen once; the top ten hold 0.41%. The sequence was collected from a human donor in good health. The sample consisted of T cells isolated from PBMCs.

CDR3: CASSFTSGTNEQFF. In DNA form, the CDR3 reads TGTGCCAGCAGCTTCACTAGCGGGACCAATGAGCAGTTCTTC. This chain links TRBV11-3 with TRBJ2-1; 10 positions match TRBD2. CDR3 size: 14 residues. Looked up from germline, CDR1 is SGHNT and CDR2 is YENEEA. J was trimmed by 6 bases and V by 3 bases; bases with no gene match: 2. The full variable domain, with the rest looked up from reference TRBV11-3 and TRBJ2-1, is EAGVVQSPRYKIIEKKQPVAFWCNPISGHNTLYWYLQNLGQGPELLIRYENEEAVDDSQLPKDRFSAERLKGVDSTLKIQPAELGDSAVYLCASSFTSGTNEQFFGPGTRLTVL.